The next 24 T cell receptor beta chains were all read from a single sample in a study of blood T cell repertoires in COVID-19. Sequencing used immunoSEQ multiplex PCR; TCRdb keeps in-frame clones, though not all of them. Of about 74,000 clones listed, 70% to 90% are singletons. The specimen was peripheral blood. Every receptor here comes from a man aged 65 to 85 with acute or convalescent COVID-19.

CDR3 sequence reads: CASSPQVGEQFF. As DNA, the CDR3 is TGTGCCAGCAGCCCTCAGGTTGGTGAGCAGTTCTTC. The chain has TRBV3-1 (or the pseudogene TRBV3-2) and TRBJ2-1; D unresolved. Trimming removed 4 bases from V and 9 bases from J, with 10 bases in between. Germline V gene lookup returns CDR1 LGHDT and CDR2 YNNKEL (reference sequence). CDR3 length: 12 residues.

This chain joins TRBV5-1 and TRBJ1-1; 8 bases match TRBD1. J gave up 8 bases and V 0 bases, and 6 bases lay outside the gene matches. Germline CDR1 SGHRS, CDR2 YFSETQ. The CDR3 is made up of 14 amino acids. CDR3 loop: CASSLAATGGEAFF. The CDR3 DNA reads as TGCGCCAGCAGCTTGGCCGCAACAGGGGGAGAAGCTTTCTTT.

The chain links TRBV13 to TRBJ1-3; D unclear. V dropped 5 bases and J dropped 0 bases, with 8 bases sitting between them. The CDR3 is 14 amino acids. Germline V gene lookup returns CDR1 PRHDT and CDR2 FYEKMQ (reference sequence). CDR3: CASSPRGSGNTIYF. The CDR3 nucleotides read TGTGCCAGCAGCCCACGGGGCTCTGGAAACACCATATATTTT.

The rearrangement joins TRBV28 to TRBJ1-1, with 9 bases identical to TRBD1. V lost 7 bases, J lost 4 bases, and 7 bases stayed unmatched. Looked up from germline, CDR1 is MDHEN and CDR2 is SYDVKM. This CDR3 contains 14 residues. CDR3 coding DNA: TGTGCCAGCATCCGAGGGGGACAGGGCACTGAAGCTTTCTTT. The encoded protein is CASIRGGQGTEAFF.

J is TRBJ1-2 and V is TRBV21-1; the table's D call, TRBD1, was not checked against the DNA. TRBV21-1 is a pseudogene segment. CDR3 size: 15 residues. The CDR3 bases are TGTGCCAGCAGCAAAGGGCAGGGCCTCCGACCGGGCTACACCTTC. As protein: CASSKGQGLRPGYTF.

The V call is TRBV12-5, the J call TRBJ2-1; a possible D gene is TRBD1 (5 bases). This CDR3 comprises 12 residues. Per the germline V gene, CDR1 is LGHNT and CDR2 is FRNRAP. Trimming removed 5 bases at V and 4 bases at J, with 6 bases between. CDR3 sequence (DNA): TGTGCTAGTGGTGCAGGGTACAATGAGCAGTTCTTC. It yields the protein CASGAGYNEQFF. Full variable domain (remainder filled in from reference TRBV12-5 and TRBJ2-1): DARVTQTPRHKVTEMGQEVTMRCQPILGHNTVFWYRQTMMQGLELLAYFRNRAPLDDSGMPKDRFSAEMPDATLATLKIQPSEPRDSAVYFCASGAGYNEQFFGPGTRLTVL.

V and J are TRBV5-1 and TRBJ2-7; the D is unclear. The CDR3 covers 12 residues. The V end was cut by 3 bases, the J end by 0 bases, with 4 bases between. Germline V CDR1 and CDR2: SGHRS, YFSETQ. DNA for the CDR3: TGCGCCAGCAGCTCGAGCTCCTACGAGCAGTACTTC. This encodes CASSSSSYEQYF.

This clone appeared a single time. The chain recombines TRBV19 with TRBJ1-1; 7 positions match TRBD1. This CDR3 region has 13 residues. V was clipped by 5 bases and J by 10 bases; unmatched bases: 10. The V gene's germline CDR1 is LNHDA and CDR2 SQIVND (reference sequence). Here the CDR3 reads CASSHRDSQGAFF. CDR3 DNA: TGTGCCAGTAGTCACCGGGACAGCCAGGGAGCTTTCTTT.

This clone was counted between two and nine times. The chain recombines TRBV5-1 with TRBJ1-2; possibly TRBD1 for D (5 bases). V lost 1 base and J 4 bases, leaving 8 bases between the germline ends. The CDR3 length is 13 residues. The germline gives CDR1 SGHRS, CDR2 YFSETQ. CDR3: CASSLQGGYGYTF. The CDR3 DNA sequence: TGCGCCAGCAGCTTGCAGGGCGGCTATGGCTACACCTTC.

The chain links TRBV2 to TRBJ2-1; D possibly corresponds to TRBD2 (6 bases). Germline lookup yields CDR1 SNHLY and CDR2 FYNNEI. This CDR3 has 15 residues. Trimming took 2 bases from V and 0 from J, leaving 8 bases between them. CDR3 amino acids: CASSEIGSSYNEQFF. Written as DNA, the CDR3 is TGTGCCAGCAGTGAAATCGGGAGCTCCTACAATGAGCAGTTCTTC.

J is TRBJ2-1 and V is TRBV7-3, with 10 bases matching TRBD1. J was trimmed by 8 bases and V by 2 bases; bases with no gene match: 15. The CDR3 runs to 18 residues. Germline CDR1 reads SGHTA; CDR2 reads FQGTGA. In DNA, the CDR3 is TGTGCCAGCAGCTTACTAGCCCGGACAGGGGGGGATACCGATGAGCAGTTCTTC. Translating it yields CASSLLARTGGDTDEQFF.

The chain employs TRBV25-1 and TRBJ1-3; D may be TRBD1 (6 bases). Trimming pared 3 bases from V and 4 bases from J, leaving 16 bases between. CDR1 is MGHDK and CDR2 is SYGVNS in the germline V gene. There are 16 residues in the CDR3. The CDR3 is CASSDSTGIFGNTIYF. Here the CDR3 DNA reads TGTGCCAGCAGTGATTCTACAGGGATTTTCGGAAACACCATATATTTT.

The chain recombines TRBV2 with TRBJ2-7, with a weak D call TRBD1 (5 bases). Germline CDR1 reads SNHLY; CDR2 reads FYNNEI. V shed 1 base and J shed 7 bases, with 8 bases lying between them. This CDR3 contains 12 residues. This chain's CDR3 is CASSEGGVEQYF. CDR3 nucleotides: TGTGCCAGCAGTGAAGGGGGCGTGGAGCAGTACTTC.

This clone was observed a single time. V and J are TRBV15 and TRBJ1-4; D is possibly TRBD1 (5 bases). From germline, CDR1 is LNHNV and CDR2 YYDKDF (reference sequence). The CDR3 runs 13 residues. V was shortened by 7 bases and J by 7 bases, with 13 bases between the two germline ends. The CDR3 spells CATKRGFVEKLFF. CDR3 DNA: TGTGCCACCAAACGGGGGTTTGTTGAAAAACTGTTTTTT. The complete variable domain, with remaining parts taken from reference TRBV15 and TRBJ1-4, reads DAMVIQNPRYQVTQFGKPVTLSCSQTLNHNVMYWYQQKSSQAPKLLFHYYDKDFNNEADTPDNFQSRRPNTSFCFLDIRSPGLGDTAMYLCATKRGFVEKLFFGSGTQLSVL.

The rearrangement joins TRBV19 to TRBJ2-3, with a possible D match to TRBD1 (6 bases). Trimming pared 5 bases from V and 1 base from J, leaving 7 bases between. CDR3 length: 13 residues. Germline V gives CDR1 LNHDA, CDR2 SQIVND (reference sequence). This chain's CDR3 is CASSPGGTDTQYF. The CDR3 DNA sequence: TGTGCCAGTAGTCCAGGGGGCACAGATACGCAGTATTTT.

The genes are TRBV7-2 and TRBJ2-7; 8 positions match TRBD2. The length of the CDR3 is 14 residues. Germline V lookup: CDR1 SGHTA, CDR2 FQGNSA. V dropped 5 bases and J dropped 2; count of bases not matched to a gene: 5. CDR3 sequence reads: CASSAGTRTYEQYF. CDR3 nucleotide sequence: TGTGCCAGCAGCGCCGGGACTAGAACCTACGAGCAGTACTTC.

The rearrangement joins TRBV29-1 to TRBJ2-3; D call uncertain. This CDR3 comprises 13 residues. The V gene's germline CDR1 is SQVTM and CDR2 ANQGSEA. The V end was cut by 5 bases, the J end by 3 bases, with 12 bases between. CDR3 region: CSVTKLGTDTQYF. CDR3 coding DNA: TGCAGCGTTACTAAACTTGGAACAGATACGCAGTATTTT.

This clone was found many times. The genes are TRBV11-2 and TRBJ2-7; 8 nucleotides line up with TRBD1. V lost 1 base and J lost 6; bases outside the gene matches: 8. CDR1 is SGHAT, CDR2 FQNNGV, per germline. The CDR3 length is 15 residues. The CDR3 DNA reads as TGTGCCAGCAGCTTAGGACAGGGGCAGTTTGGCGAGCAGTACTTC. Translating gives CASSLGQGQFGEQYF. Full variable domain (remainder filled in from reference TRBV11-2 and TRBJ2-7): EAGVAQSPRYKIIEKRQSVAFWCNPISGHATLYWYQQILGQGPKLLIQFQNNGVVDDSQLPKDRFSAERLKGVDSTLKIQPAKLEDSAVYLCASSLGQGQFGEQYFGPGTRLTVT.

The chain has TRBV3-1 (or the pseudogene TRBV3-2) and TRBJ2-1; TRBD2 agrees at 7 bases. This CDR3 region has 16 residues. Per the germline V gene, CDR1 is LGHDT and CDR2 is YNNKEL (reference sequence). The junction had 6 bases not matched to a gene; V was cut back by 0 bases and J by 4 bases. CDR3 sequence (DNA): TGTGCCAGCAGCCAAGATCCGGCTAGCGGATACAATGAGCAGTTCTTC. The encoded protein is CASSQDPASGYNEQFF.

The V gene is TRBV15, the J gene TRBJ2-1; possibly TRBD2 for D (6 bases). CDR1 is LNHNV and CDR2 is YYDKDF in the germline V gene (reference sequence). Trimming stripped 5 bases from V and 6 bases from J, with 14 bases between. The CDR3 is 14 amino acids. CDR3 bases: TGTGCCACCAGCCCTGGGGGGTCGTCCAATGAGCAGTTCTTC. Amino acids: CATSPGGSSNEQFF.

The rearrangement links TRBV6-2 or TRBV6-3 to TRBJ1-3; 9 bases are shared with TRBD1. Germline-derived CDR1 and CDR2 are MNHEY and SVGEGT. The CDR3 has 15 residues. Trimming cost V 4 bases and J 4 bases; bases outside gene matches: 5. CDR3 sequence (DNA): TGTGCCAGCAGTTCCCCGGACAGGGGAGGAAACACCATATATTTT. As protein: CASSSPDRGGNTIYF.

Only a few counts were recorded for this clone. The gene calls are TRBV2 and TRBJ2-7; D not certain. CDR1 and CDR2 from the germline V gene are SNHLY and FYNNEI. This CDR3 contains 13 residues. The V and J ends lost 5 bases and 6 bases respectively, with 14 bases between them. The CDR3 bases are TGTGCCAGCAGTAATGGGCAGGCAGGCGAGCAGTACTTC. Translating gives CASSNGQAGEQYF. The full variable domain, in which reference TRBV2 and TRBJ2-7 provide the parts outside the CDR3, is EPEVTQTPSHQVTQMGQEVILRCVPISNHLYFYWYRQILGQKVEFLVSFYNNEISEKSEIFDDQFSVERPDGSNFTLKIRSTKLEDSAMYFCASSNGQAGEQYFGPGTRLTVT.

This chain uses TRBV5-1 with TRBJ2-3; D is unresolved. This CDR3 spans 14 amino acids. Germline V gene lookup returns CDR1 SGHRS and CDR2 YFSETQ. With 2 bases removed from V and 2 bases from J, the gap between germline ends came to 9 bases. The CDR3: CASSFRQATDTQYF. The CDR3 DNA is TGCGCCAGCAGCTTCCGGCAGGCCACAGATACGCAGTATTTT. Filled out from reference TRBV5-1 and TRBJ2-3, the complete variable domain reads KAGVTQTPRYLIKTRGQQVTLSCSPISGHRSVSWYQQTPGQGLQFLFEYFSETQRNKGNFPGRFSGRQFSNSRSEMNVSTLELGDSALYLCASSFRQATDTQYFGPGTRLTVL.

The chain employs TRBV20-1 and TRBJ1-2; no definite D call. V was cut by 7 bases and J by 7 bases, with 13 bases left in between. The CDR3 runs to 11 residues. Germline assignment: CDR1 DFQATT and CDR2 SNEGSKA (reference sequence). CDR3 DNA sequence: TGCAGTGGTCAGGCCGAAGGTGGCTACACCTTC. This translates into CSGQAEGGYTF.